A selection of T cell receptor beta chains follows, all from one sample in a study of blood T cell repertoires in COVID-19. Profiled with immunoSEQ multiplex PCR; TCRdb holds only in-frame clones, not every one. The sample shows 200,000 to 250,000 clones, 82% of them seen only once. The sequenced material came from peripheral blood. These receptors originate from a woman aged 40 to 50 with acute or convalescent COVID-19. CDR3s include the opening cysteine and the closing phenylalanine or tryptophan. D genes are given only for firm matches. Clone size appears in some rows only: once, few, many, or a class for an expanded clone.

V	J	size	D	length	CDR3	DNA
TRBV6-5	TRBJ2-1	NA	TRBD1	13	CASSYSRGNEQFF	TGTGCCAGCAGTTACTCCAGGGGGAATGAGCAGTTCTTC
TRBV19	TRBJ2-5	NA	TRBD1	14	CASSKRQGWETQYF	TGTGCCAGTAGTAAGAGACAGGGCTGGGAGACCCAGTACTTC
TRBV7-8	TRBJ1-6	NA	TRBD1	15	CASSLMTGGGSPLHF	TGTGCCAGCAGCTTGATGACAGGGGGGGGTTCACCCCTCCACTTT
TRBV2	TRBJ2-7	NA	NA	11	CASSDNYEQYF	TGTGCCAGCAGTGACAACTACGAGCAGTACTTC
TRBV2	TRBJ2-7	NA	TRBD2	16	CASKATSGGPPYEQYF	TGTGCCAGCAAGGCGACTAGCGGGGGCCCTCCTTACGAGCAGTACTTC
TRBV27	TRBJ1-3	NA	NA	15	CASSSLLQGGNTIYF	TGTGCCAGCAGTTCCCTCCTGCAGGGAGGAAACACCATATATTTT
TRBV27	TRBJ1-6	NA	TRBD1	14	CASSPGQGDSPLHF	TGTGCCAGCAGCCCGGGACAGGGAGATTCACCCCTCCACTTT
TRBV24-1	TRBJ1-1	NA	NA	12	CATMAANTEAFF	TGTGCCACCATGGCGGCGAACACTGAAGCTTTCTTT
TRBV7-9	TRBJ2-1	NA	NA	12	CASSRLGNEQFF	TGTGCCAGCAGCCGTCTAGGCAATGAGCAGTTCTTC
TRBV24-1	TRBJ1-5	few	NA	14	CATSAAISNQPQHF	TGTGCCACCAGTGCAGCGATCAGCAATCAGCCCCAGCATTTT
TRBV4-1	TRBJ2-7	NA	NA	15	CASSQEDSGSLEQYF	TGCGCCAGCAGCCAAGAGGATTCAGGGTCCCTCGAGCAGTACTTC
TRBV4-1	TRBJ2-3	NA	TRBD1	15	CASSLGQGNTDTQYF	TGCGCCAGCAGCCTGGGACAGGGGAACACAGATACGCAGTATTTT
TRBV27	TRBJ2-3	few	TRBD2	19	CASSPSASGLAGGTDTQYF	TGTGCCAGCAGTCCCTCTGCCTCCGGACTAGCGGGAGGGACAGATACGCAGTATTTT
TRBV4-3	TRBJ1-2	NA	TRBD1	22	CASSQEVGQGALSGPLRYGYTF	TGCGCCAGCAGCCAAGAGGTGGGACAGGGGGCGCTTTCAGGTCCCCTGCGCTATGGCTACACCTTC
TRBV4-1	TRBJ1-1	once	NA	13	CASSQAPPVRAFF	TGCGCCAGCTCCCAGGCACCCCCAGTTCGGGCTTTCTTT
TRBV6-4	TRBJ2-7	NA	NA	14	CASSGQTRSYEQYF	TGTGCCAGCAGTGGACAGACACGCTCCTACGAGCAGTACTTC
TRBV12-3/TRBV12-4	TRBJ2-4	NA	NA	13	CASSQTRENIQYF	TGTGCCAGCAGTCAGACGCGGGAAAACATTCAGTACTTC
TRBV4-2	TRBJ2-1	NA	TRBD1	16	CASSLAGTGTYNEQFF	TGTGCCAGCAGCCTAGCCGGGACAGGGACCTACAATGAGCAGTTCTTC
TRBV6-1	TRBJ2-1	once	NA	12	CASSEQGWEQFF	TGTGCCAGCAGTGAACAGGGTTGGGAGCAGTTCTTC
TRBV14	TRBJ2-1	few	TRBD2	18	CASSPGLAGEELWNEQFF	TGTGCCAGCAGCCCGGGACTAGCGGGAGAAGAACTTTGGAATGAGCAGTTCTTC
TRBV4-1	TRBJ2-1	NA	NA	16	CASSPHGNSAGDEQFF	TGCGCCAGCAGCCCCCACGGAAATAGCGCGGGCGATGAGCAGTTCTTC
TRBV4-3	TRBJ2-1	NA	TRBD1	17	CASSQDKGGQGTIEQFF	TGCGCCAGCAGCCAAGATAAGGGAGGACAGGGGACGATTGAGCAGTTCTTC
TRBV30	TRBJ1-4	NA	NA	13	CARGGRSNEKLFF	TGTGCCAGGGGGGGACGGTCTAATGAAAAACTGTTTTTT
TRBV7-9	TRBJ1-1	few	NA	11	CASSIQFEAFF	TGTGCCAGCAGCATACAGTTTGAAGCTTTCTTT
TRBV2	TRBJ1-1	NA	NA	12	CASSVQNTEAFF	TGTGCCAGCAGTGTCCAGAACACTGAAGCTTTCTTT
TRBV4-1	TRBJ1-1	few	NA	18	CASSQDTGDIRLGTEAFF	TGCGCCAGCAGCCAAGATACCGGGGACATTCGACTTGGGACTGAAGCTTTCTTT
TRBV4-3	TRBJ2-7	NA	TRBD2	18	CASSQEGLLAGELYEQYF	TGCGCCAGCAGCCAAGAAGGGCTTCTAGCGGGAGAATTGTACGAGCAGTACTTC
TRBV2	TRBJ1-5	NA	NA	14	CASSGGRNNQPQHF	TGTGCCAGCAGTGGGGGCAGAAACAATCAGCCCCAGCATTTT
TRBV7-2	TRBJ2-1	few	NA	14	CASNTLGAEGEQFF	TGTGCCAGCAATACCCTTGGCGCCGAGGGTGAGCAGTTCTTC
TRBV5-1	TRBJ2-5	NA	TRBD2	15	CASRPSGLAEETQYF	TGCGCCAGCAGACCATCGGGACTAGCGGAAGAGACCCAGTACTTC
TRBV4-1	TRBJ2-6	NA	TRBD1	19	CASSQPRTGPGSGANVLTF	TGCGCCAGCAGCCAACCCCGGACAGGGCCAGGGTCTGGGGCCAACGTCCTGACTTTC
TRBV19	TRBJ1-1	once	NA	13	CASSFDTNTEAFF	TGTGCCAGTAGCTTTGACACGAACACTGAAGCTTTCTTT
TRBV24-1	TRBJ2-1	NA	NA	15	CATSPRHSSYNEQFF	TGTGCCACCAGCCCGAGACATTCCTCCTACAATGAGCAGTTCTTC
TRBV9	TRBJ1-6	once	NA	15	CASSVRSSYNSPLHF	TGTGCCAGCAGCGTGCGGAGCTCCTATAATTCACCCCTCCACTTT
TRBV18	TRBJ1-5	once	TRBD1	18	CASSKTGFDRSSNQPQHF	TGTGCCAGCTCCAAGACAGGGTTTGACCGAAGTAGCAATCAGCCCCAGCATTTT
TRBV7-9	TRBJ2-7	NA	TRBD1	18	CASSTPDREATTAYEQYF	TGTGCCAGCAGCACCCCGGACAGGGAGGCTACGACGGCGTACGAGCAGTACTTC
TRBV30	TRBJ2-5	NA	NA	12	CAWSVSYETQYF	TGTGCCTGGAGTGTCAGTTATGAGACCCAGTACTTC
TRBV2	TRBJ1-6	few	NA	17	CASSVPSVAVYNSPLHF	TGTGCCAGCAGTGTTCCGAGTGTAGCAGTTTATAATTCACCCCTCCACTTT